This is a list of T cell receptor beta chains from one sample in a study of shared T cell receptors in the human thymus. Sequencing used immunoSEQ multiplex PCR; TCRdb keeps in-frame clones, though not all of them. Found here are 600,000 to 900,000 clones, 70% to 90% of them singletons; the top ten hold more than 0.008%. Another study also made use of these data, one on human thymus T cells.

The sample was thymocytes. The receptors here all came from a girl under three years old with a congenital heart defect. Both conserved end residues are part of each CDR3. Fields, in order: CDR3 protein, CDR3 DNA, V gene, clone size, J gene, D gene. A D gene is named only where the DNA matches it firmly. The size entry is marked missing in some rows and otherwise reads once, few, many or a size class.

CASSVHPMNTEAFF TGTGCCAGCAGCGTACACCCGATGAACACTGAAGCTTTCTTT TRBV7-9 NA TRBJ1-1 NA
CASRLRFYEKLFF TGTGCCAGCAGACTACGGTTTTATGAAAAACTGTTTTTT TRBV6-6 NA TRBJ1-4 NA
CASSFKRGGRGSYEQYF TGTGCCAGCAGTTTCAAGCGGGGGGGCCGTGGATCCTACGAGCAGTACTTC TRBV28 NA TRBJ2-7 TRBD2
CASSLGGQNSQETQYF TGTGCCAGCAGCTTAGGGGGACAGAACAGTCAAGAGACCCAGTACTTC TRBV7-9 NA TRBJ2-5 TRBD1
CASSFSTPDSKGYEQYF TGCGCCAGCAGCTTTTCTACGCCGGACTCAAAAGGCTACGAGCAGTACTTC TRBV5-1 NA TRBJ2-7 NA
CASSQDRTGLPEISYNSPLHF TGTGCCAGCAGCCAAGACCGGACCGGACTCCCTGAGATCTCCTATAATTCACCCCTCCACTTT TRBV4-2 NA TRBJ1-6 NA
CASSHNSYGYTF TGTGCCAGCAGCCATAACTCCTATGGCTACACCTTC TRBV13 NA TRBJ1-2 NA
CAISMGQNEAFF TGTGCCATCAGTATGGGACAGAATGAAGCTTTCTTT TRBV10-3 once TRBJ1-1 TRBD1
CARSLGTGFPYEQYF TGTGCCAGAAGCTTAGGGACAGGATTCCCGTACGAGCAGTACTTC TRBV7-9 NA TRBJ2-7 TRBD1
CATRRRQGFTEAFF TGTGCCACCAGACGAAGACAGGGGTTCACTGAAGCTTTCTTT TRBV15 NA TRBJ1-1 TRBD1
CASSSTSGKVHEQYF TGCGCCAGCAGCTCGACTAGCGGGAAAGTACACGAGCAGTACTTC TRBV5-1 NA TRBJ2-7 TRBD2
CASSVAPTGRGASVGGQFF TGTGCCAGCAGCGTAGCCCCAACGGGGCGGGGGGCCTCCGTAGGAGGGCAGTTCTTC TRBV9 NA TRBJ2-1 TRBD2
CSAAGTLGAFF TGCAGTGCTGCTGGGACTCTGGGGGCTTTCTTT TRBV20-1 once TRBJ1-1 NA
CASSWGDSTRYTF TGTGCCAGCAGTTGGGGGGACTCCACCCGCTACACCTTC TRBV27 once TRBJ1-2 NA
CASSCRTLGGNGYTF TGTGCCAGCAGCTGCCGAACCTTGGGGGGGAATGGCTACACCTTC TRBV5-6 NA TRBJ1-2 NA
CASSQSRAISYNEQFF TGTGCCAGCAGCCAGTCCAGGGCGATCTCCTACAATGAGCAGTTCTTC TRBV7-8 NA TRBJ2-1 NA
CASSSQGGGEKLFF TGTGCCAGCAGTTCCCAGGGGGGTGGAGAAAAACTGTTTTTT TRBV27 once TRBJ1-4 TRBD1
CASSQDTRTANMNTEAFF TGCGCCAGCAGCCAAGACACGAGGACAGCAAATATGAACACTGAAGCTTTCTTT TRBV4-1 NA TRBJ1-1 NA
CASSPPSPRAAGLGTQYF TGTGCCAGCAGCCCGCCTTCCCCCAGGGCGGCGGGGTTAGGTACGCAGTATTTT TRBV4-2 NA TRBJ2-3 NA
CATSREIAGASTDTQYF TGTGCCACCAGCAGGGAGATAGCGGGGGCTAGCACAGATACGCAGTATTTT TRBV15 NA TRBJ2-3 TRBD2
CASSSADTQYF TGTGCCAGCTCATCGGCAGATACGCAGTATTTT TRBV18 few TRBJ2-3 NA
CASSSSSGGSVKEQYF TGTGCCAGCAGTTCGTCTAGCGGGGGGTCCGTTAAGGAGCAGTACTTC TRBV27 NA TRBJ2-7 TRBD2
CASRFLVTERETEAFF TGCGCCAGCAGGTTCCTTGTGACAGAAAGAGAGACTGAAGCTTTCTTT TRBV10-1 NA TRBJ1-1 NA
CAWSKSRGPEAFF TGTGCCTGGAGTAAGTCCAGGGGGCCTGAAGCTTTCTTT TRBV30 NA TRBJ1-1 TRBD1
CASSAWDRVGEKLFF TGTGCCAGCAGTGCCTGGGACAGGGTGGGTGAAAAACTGTTTTTT TRBV25-1 NA TRBJ1-4 TRBD1
CASRLSLAGGVTGELFF TGTGCCAGCAGATTATCACTAGCGGGGGGGGTCACCGGGGAGCTGTTTTTT TRBV28 NA TRBJ2-2 TRBD2
CASSVQGQYEQYF TGTGCCAGCAGTGTACAGGGCCAGTACGAGCAGTACTTC TRBV27 NA TRBJ2-7 NA
CASSSSPGAAYEQYF TGTGCCAGCAGCTCCAGCCCGGGAGCAGCCTACGAGCAGTACTTC TRBV13 NA TRBJ2-7 NA
CASSSRDRELVTEAFF TGTGCCAGCAGCTCCCGGGACAGGGAATTGGTTACTGAAGCTTTCTTT TRBV7-2 once TRBJ1-1 TRBD1
CASRKSLHAGASGNTIYF TGTGCCAGCAGGAAAAGCCTACATGCGGGGGCCTCTGGAAACACCATATATTTT TRBV2 NA TRBJ1-3 NA
CASSYSEGDTEAFF TGTGCCAGCAGTTACTCGGAAGGGGACACTGAAGCTTTCTTT TRBV6-5 NA TRBJ1-1 NA
CASSQVGTPFPYEQYF TGTGCCAGCAGCCAGGTAGGGACACCCTTCCCATACGAGCAGTACTTC TRBV9 NA TRBJ2-7 NA
CASSSSGTVQYF TGTGCCAGCAGTTCGTCCGGGACAGTACAGTACTTC TRBV27 NA TRBJ2-7 TRBD1
CASSLAAGFGNSPLHF TGTGCCAGCAGCTTAGCTGCAGGGTTCGGGAATTCACCCCTCCACTTT TRBV7-9 NA TRBJ1-6 NA
CSARVPTEAFF TGCAGTGCTAGAGTTCCGACTGAAGCTTTCTTT TRBV20-1 once TRBJ1-1 NA
CASSPQGSGELFF TGTGCCAGCAGCCCGCAGGGCTCCGGGGAGCTGTTTTTT TRBV5-6 NA TRBJ2-2 NA
CASRPGTNTGELFF TGTGCCAGCAGACCCGGGACAAACACCGGGGAGCTGTTTTTT TRBV7-8 NA TRBJ2-2 NA
CASSRGPDSNRITSGNTIYF TGTGCCAGTAGTCGAGGGCCAGACTCGAACCGGATAACATCTGGAAACACCATATATTTT TRBV19 NA TRBJ1-3 NA
CASSQRPGQPLYEQYF TGCGCCAGCAGCCAGCGACCGGGACAACCTTTATACGAGCAGTACTTC TRBV4-3 few TRBJ2-7 NA
CSVSGGHGDEQFF TGCAGCGTTTCGGGGGGGCATGGTGATGAGCAGTTCTTC TRBV29-1 NA TRBJ2-1 TRBD2
CASSYQDRDPYEQYF TGCGCCAGCAGCTACCAGGACAGGGACCCCTACGAGCAGTACTTC TRBV5-1 NA TRBJ2-7 TRBD1
CASSQERQGSEKLFF TGTGCCAGCAGCCAAGAGAGACAGGGGAGTGAAAAACTGTTTTTT TRBV14 NA TRBJ1-4 TRBD1
CASSVGTYRGYEQYF TGTGCCAGCAGTGTCGGGACATATAGAGGCTACGAGCAGTACTTC TRBV2 NA TRBJ2-7 NA
CASSGQGATYEQYF TGTGCCAGTAGCGGACAGGGTGCAACCTACGAGCAGTACTTC TRBV19 NA TRBJ2-7 TRBD1
CASRLKTGGHLYGYTF TGTGCCAGCAGGCTCAAAACGGGGGGGCACCTATATGGCTACACCTTC TRBV2 NA TRBJ1-2 NA
CASSPVDGYTF TGTGCCAGCTCACCAGTCGATGGCTACACCTTC TRBV18 NA TRBJ1-2 NA
CASRRGSTYEQYF TGTGCCAGCAGGCGGGGGTCTACCTACGAGCAGTACTTC TRBV2 few TRBJ2-7 TRBD2
CASSLGPLANEQFF TGTGCCAGCAGCTTAGGGCCCCTAGCGAACGAGCAGTTCTTC TRBV7-2 NA TRBJ2-1 NA
CASSHSLTGPYGYTF TGTGCCAGCAGCCATTCCCTGACAGGTCCCTATGGCTACACCTTC TRBV5-6 once TRBJ1-2 NA
CASSQDRGPSYEQYF TGCGCCAGCAGCCAAGATCGGGGTCCCTCCTACGAGCAGTACTTC TRBV4-3 few TRBJ2-7 NA
CSARGADEQYF TGCAGTGCTAGGGGGGCGGACGAGCAGTACTTC TRBV20-1 NA TRBJ2-7 NA
CASSSTEKNTEAFF TGTGCCAGCAGCTCGACAGAAAAGAACACTGAAGCTTTCTTT TRBV6-1 few TRBJ1-1 NA
CASSIPRQSNQPQHF TGTGCCAGTAGTATTCCCCGACAGTCCAATCAGCCCCAGCATTTT TRBV19 NA TRBJ1-5 NA
CAGASPLNTGELFF TGTGCCGGGGCCTCTCCATTAAACACCGGGGAGCTGTTTTTT TRBV6-6 NA TRBJ2-2 NA